These 5 T cell receptor beta chains were sequenced from one sample in a study of response to subunit inactivated influenza vaccine. MiXCR, applied by TCRdb to the RT-PCR reads, yields one record per CDR3 protein. The table includes 590,000 or so distinct CDR3 sequences, approximately 15% detected once. This specimen was PBMCs from blood, taken 14 to 15 days before vaccination. The receptor source for this set is a man in his forties or fifties who received an inactivated influenza vaccine.

This clonotype came up a few times. The chain employs TRBV24-1 and TRBJ2-3, with 9 bases that match TRBD2. This CDR3 has 14 residues. With V trimmed by 10 bases and J by 3 bases, 7 bases remained unmatched. The germline V gene has CDR1 KGHDR and CDR2 SFDVKD. The DNA for the CDR3 is TGTGCCACTGGGCGGGAGGGCCAGACAGATACGCAGTATTTT. Its protein is CATGREGQTDTQYF.

This clonotype was picked up a small number of times. The chain joins TRBV20-1 to TRBJ1-5; D unclear. Trimming cost V 0 bases and J 5 bases, with 5 bases left between them. There are 12 residues in the CDR3. CDR1 and CDR2 (germline): DFQATT, SNEGSKA (reference sequence). CDR3 in DNA: TGCAGTGCTAGAGACGGAGATCAGCCCCAGCATTTT. This codes for CSARDGDQPQHF.

The chain has TRBV11-2 and TRBJ1-4, with D perhaps matching TRBD1 (6 bases). The V gene lost 2 bases and the J gene lost 6 bases, with 10 bases spanning the gap. CDR3 length: 14 residues. Germline V gene lookup returns CDR1 SGHAT and CDR2 FQNNGV. CDR3 bases: TGTGCCAGCAGCTTATGGAGGGGGGATGAAAAACTGTTTTTT. Encoded protein: CASSLWRGDEKLFF.

There are a few counts of this clonotype. This rearrangement joins TRBV10-3 to TRBJ1-1; the match to TRBD1 covers 7 bases. The V segment lost 0 bases and the J segment 6 bases; nucleotides outside the gene matches: 4. The CDR3 totals 14 residues. Germline CDR1 is ENHRY and CDR2 is SYGVKD. The CDR3 sequence is CAISESKGAAEAFF. The CDR3 DNA reads TGTGCCATCAGTGAGTCAAAGGGGGCGGCTGAAGCTTTCTTT.

The chain combines TRBV13 with TRBJ1-6; D is undetermined. CDR1 PRHDT and CDR2 FYEKMQ come from the germline V gene (reference sequence). The V and J ends lost 1 base and 7 bases respectively, with 11 bases between them. The CDR3 length is 15 residues. The CDR3 reads CASSLAGLSNSPLHF. CDR3 sequence (DNA): TGTGCCAGCAGCTTAGCGGGATTATCAAATTCACCCCTCCACTTT.